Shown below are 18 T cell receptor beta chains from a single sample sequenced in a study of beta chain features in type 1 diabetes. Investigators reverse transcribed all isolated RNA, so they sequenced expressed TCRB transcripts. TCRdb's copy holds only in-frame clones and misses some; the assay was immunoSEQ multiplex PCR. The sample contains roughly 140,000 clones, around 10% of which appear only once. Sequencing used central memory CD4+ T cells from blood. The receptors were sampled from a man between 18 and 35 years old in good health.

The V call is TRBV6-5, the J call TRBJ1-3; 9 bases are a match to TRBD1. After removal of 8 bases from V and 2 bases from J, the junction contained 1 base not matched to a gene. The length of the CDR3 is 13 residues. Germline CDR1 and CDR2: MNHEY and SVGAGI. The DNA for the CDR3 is TGTGCCAGCTGGGACAGGGCTGGAAACACCATATATTTT. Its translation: CASWDRAGNTIYF.

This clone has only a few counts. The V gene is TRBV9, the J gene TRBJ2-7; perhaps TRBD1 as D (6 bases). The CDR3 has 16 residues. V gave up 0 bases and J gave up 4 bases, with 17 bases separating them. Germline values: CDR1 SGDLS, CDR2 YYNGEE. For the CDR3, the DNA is TGTGCCAGCAGCGTAGGTCCCCTCAGGGGCTCGTACGAGCAGTACTTC. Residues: CASSVGPLRGSYEQYF.

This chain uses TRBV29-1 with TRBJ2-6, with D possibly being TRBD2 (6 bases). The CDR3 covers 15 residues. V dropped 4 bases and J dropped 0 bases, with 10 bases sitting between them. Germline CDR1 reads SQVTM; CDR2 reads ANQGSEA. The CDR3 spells CSVANSGSGANVLTF. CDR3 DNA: TGCAGCGTTGCCAATAGCGGCTCTGGGGCCAACGTCCTGACTTTC.

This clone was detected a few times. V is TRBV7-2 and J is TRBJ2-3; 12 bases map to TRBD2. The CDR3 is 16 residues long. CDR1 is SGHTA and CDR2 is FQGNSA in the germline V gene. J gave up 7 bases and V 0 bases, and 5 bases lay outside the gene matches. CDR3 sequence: CASSLASSGGAYTQYF. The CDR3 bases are TGTGCCAGCAGCTTAGCGTCTAGCGGGGGGGCATATACGCAGTATTTT. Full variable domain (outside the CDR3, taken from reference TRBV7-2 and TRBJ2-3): GAGVSQSPSNKVTEKGKDVELRCDPISGHTALYWYRQSLGQGLEFLIYFQGNSAPDKSGLPSDRFSAERTGGSVSTLTIQRTQQEDSAVYLCASSLASSGGAYTQYFGPGTRLTVL.

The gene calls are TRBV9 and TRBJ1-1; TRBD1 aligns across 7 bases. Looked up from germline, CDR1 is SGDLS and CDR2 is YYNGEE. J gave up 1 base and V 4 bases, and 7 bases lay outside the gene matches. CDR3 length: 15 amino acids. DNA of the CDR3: TGTGCCAGCAGCACCCACAGGGGTAAGAACACTGAAGCTTTCTTT. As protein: CASSTHRGKNTEAFF.

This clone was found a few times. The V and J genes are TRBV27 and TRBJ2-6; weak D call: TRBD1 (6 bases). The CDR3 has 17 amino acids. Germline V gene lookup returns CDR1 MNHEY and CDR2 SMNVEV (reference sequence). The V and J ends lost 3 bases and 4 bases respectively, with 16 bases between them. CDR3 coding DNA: TGTGCCAGCAGTTTGTTCCATTCAGGGGCCGGGGCCAACGTCCTGACTTTC. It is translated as CASSLFHSGAGANVLTF.

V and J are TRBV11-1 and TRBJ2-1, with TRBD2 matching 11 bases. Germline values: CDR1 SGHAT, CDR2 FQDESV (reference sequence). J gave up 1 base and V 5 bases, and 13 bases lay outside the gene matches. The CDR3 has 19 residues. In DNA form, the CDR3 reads TGTGCCAGCAGCCCGATTTTCGGACTAGCGGGCCTATCCTACAATGAGCAGTTCTTC. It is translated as CASSPIFGLAGLSYNEQFF. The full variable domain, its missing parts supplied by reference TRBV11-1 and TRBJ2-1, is EAEVAQSPRYKITEKSQAVAFWCDPISGHATLYWYRQILGQGPELLVQFQDESVVDDSQLPKDRFSAERLKGVDSTLKIQPAELGDSAMYLCASSPIFGLAGLSYNEQFFGPGTRLTVL.

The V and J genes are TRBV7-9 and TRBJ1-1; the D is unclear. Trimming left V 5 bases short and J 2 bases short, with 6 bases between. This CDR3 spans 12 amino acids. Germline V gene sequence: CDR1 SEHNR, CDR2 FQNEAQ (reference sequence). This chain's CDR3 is CASSQANTEAFF. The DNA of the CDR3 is TGTGCCAGCAGCCAGGCAAACACTGAAGCTTTCTTT.

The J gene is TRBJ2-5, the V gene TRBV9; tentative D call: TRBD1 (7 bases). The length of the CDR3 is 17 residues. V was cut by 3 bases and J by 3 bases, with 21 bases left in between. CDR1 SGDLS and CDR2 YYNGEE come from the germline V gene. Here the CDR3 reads CASSDGAGGGPEETQYF. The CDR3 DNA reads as TGTGCCAGCAGCGATGGCGCCGGAGGGGGCCCCGAAGAGACCCAGTACTTC.

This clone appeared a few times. The CDR3 coding sequence is TGTGCCAGCAGTTTATTAAGGCCAGGGAGCGGGGGCTATGGCTACACCTTC. It specifies CASSLLRPGSGGYGYTF. This chain uses TRBV27 with TRBJ1-2; D is perhaps TRBD1 (5 bases). Trimming took 1 base from V and 4 from J, leaving 19 bases between them. Germline-derived CDR1 and CDR2 are MNHEY and SMNVEV (reference sequence). The CDR3 is made up of 17 amino acids.

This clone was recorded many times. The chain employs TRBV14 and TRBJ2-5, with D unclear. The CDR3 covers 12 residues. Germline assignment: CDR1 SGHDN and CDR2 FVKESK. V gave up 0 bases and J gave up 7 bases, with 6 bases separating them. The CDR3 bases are TGTGCCAGCAGCCAAGATTGGGGGACCCAGTACTTC. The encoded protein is CASSQDWGTQYF.

This CDR3 is CASNNVQETQYF. The CDR3 nucleotides are TGCGCCAGCAATAATGTTCAAGAGACCCAGTACTTC. The gene calls are TRBV5-1 and TRBJ2-5; unclear D gene. The CDR3 extends over 12 amino acids. Trimming stripped 6 bases from V and 2 bases from J, with 8 bases between. The germline V gene encodes CDR1 SGHRS and CDR2 YFSETQ.

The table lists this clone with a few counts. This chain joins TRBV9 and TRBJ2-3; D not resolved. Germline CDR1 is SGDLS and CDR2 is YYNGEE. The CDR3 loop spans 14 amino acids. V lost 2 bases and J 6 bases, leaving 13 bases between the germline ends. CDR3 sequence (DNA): TGTGCCAGCAGCGTCAGTCCTACCCTCGATACGCAGTATTTT. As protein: CASSVSPTLDTQYF.

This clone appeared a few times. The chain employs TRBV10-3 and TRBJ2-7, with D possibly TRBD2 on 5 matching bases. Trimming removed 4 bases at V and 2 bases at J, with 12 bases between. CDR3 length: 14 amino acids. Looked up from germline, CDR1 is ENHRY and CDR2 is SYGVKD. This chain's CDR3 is CAISGSGFTYEQYF. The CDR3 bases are TGTGCCATCAGTGGGTCGGGGTTCACCTACGAGCAGTACTTC.

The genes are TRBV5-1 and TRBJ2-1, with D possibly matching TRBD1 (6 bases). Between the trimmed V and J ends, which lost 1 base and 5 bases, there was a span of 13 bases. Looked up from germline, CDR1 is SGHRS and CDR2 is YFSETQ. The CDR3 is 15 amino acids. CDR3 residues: CASSLQQGGNNEQFF. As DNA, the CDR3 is TGCGCCAGCAGCTTGCAACAGGGTGGGAACAATGAGCAGTTCTTC.

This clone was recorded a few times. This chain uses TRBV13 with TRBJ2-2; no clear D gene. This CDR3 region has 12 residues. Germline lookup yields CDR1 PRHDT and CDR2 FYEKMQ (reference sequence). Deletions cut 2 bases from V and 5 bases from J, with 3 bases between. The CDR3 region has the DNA TGTGCCAGCAGCTTATTGACCGGGGAGCTGTTTTTT. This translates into CASSLLTGELFF.

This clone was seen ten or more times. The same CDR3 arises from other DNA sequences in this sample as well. CDR3 loop: CSVAGTSGIRSYEQYF. DNA of the CDR3: TGCAGCGTCGCCGGGACTAGCGGGATTAGGTCCTACGAGCAGTACTTC. The genes are TRBV29-1 and TRBJ2-7; 13 bases agree with TRBD2. Germline CDR1 is SQVTM and CDR2 is ANQGSEA. The CDR3 sequence is 16 residues long. V shed 6 bases and J 1 base; nucleotides not matched to a gene: 9.

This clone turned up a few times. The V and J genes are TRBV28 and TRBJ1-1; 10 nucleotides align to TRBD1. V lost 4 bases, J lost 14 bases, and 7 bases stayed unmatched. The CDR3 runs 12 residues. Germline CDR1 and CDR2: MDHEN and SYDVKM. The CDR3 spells CASSSGTGAYFF. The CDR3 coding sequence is TGTGCCAGCAGTTCAGGGACAGGGGCGTACTTCTTT. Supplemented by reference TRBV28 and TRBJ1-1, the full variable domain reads DVKVTQSSRYLVKRTGEKVFLECVQDMDHENMFWYRQDPGLGLRLIYFSYDVKMKEKGDIPEGYSVSREKKERFSLILESASTNQTSMYLCASSSGTGAYFFGQGTRLTVV.